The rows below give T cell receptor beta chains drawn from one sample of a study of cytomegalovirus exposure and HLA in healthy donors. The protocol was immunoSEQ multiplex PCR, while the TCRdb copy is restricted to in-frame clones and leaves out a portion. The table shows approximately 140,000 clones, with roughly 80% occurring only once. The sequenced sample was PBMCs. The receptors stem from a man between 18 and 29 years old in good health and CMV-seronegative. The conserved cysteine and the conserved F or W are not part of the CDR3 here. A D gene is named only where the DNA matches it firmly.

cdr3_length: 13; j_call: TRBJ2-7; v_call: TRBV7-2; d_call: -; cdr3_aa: ASSLGALSIDEQY
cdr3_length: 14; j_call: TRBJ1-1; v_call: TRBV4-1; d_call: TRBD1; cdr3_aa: ASSQERQGVNTEAF
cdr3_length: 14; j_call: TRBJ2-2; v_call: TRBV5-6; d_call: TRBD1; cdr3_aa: ASSSEGQGDTGELF
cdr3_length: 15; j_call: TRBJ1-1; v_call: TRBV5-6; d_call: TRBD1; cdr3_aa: ASSSISGGLRNTEAF
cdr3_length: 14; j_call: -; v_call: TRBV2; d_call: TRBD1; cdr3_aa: ASSAGTAGGSYEQY
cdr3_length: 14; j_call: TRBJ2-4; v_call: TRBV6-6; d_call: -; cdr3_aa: ASSYQAGVAKNIQY
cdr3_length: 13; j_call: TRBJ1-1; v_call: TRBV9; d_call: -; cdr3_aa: ASSVAAGMNTEAF
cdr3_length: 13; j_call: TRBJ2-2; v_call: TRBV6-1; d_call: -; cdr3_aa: ATEHLRVNTGELF
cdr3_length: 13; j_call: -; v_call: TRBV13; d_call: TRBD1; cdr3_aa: ASSLERDRAYEQY
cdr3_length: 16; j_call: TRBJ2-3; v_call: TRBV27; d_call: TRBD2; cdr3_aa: ASSLGTGLAASTDTQY
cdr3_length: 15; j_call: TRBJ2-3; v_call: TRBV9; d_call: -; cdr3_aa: ASSERGEGSSTDTQY
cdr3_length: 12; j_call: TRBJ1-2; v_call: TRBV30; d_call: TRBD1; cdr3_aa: AWSVGTVKYGYT
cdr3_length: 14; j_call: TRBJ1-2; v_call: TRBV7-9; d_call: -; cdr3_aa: ASSQTRTALFEGYT
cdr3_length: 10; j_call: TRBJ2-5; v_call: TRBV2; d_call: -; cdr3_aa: AIPGSQETQY
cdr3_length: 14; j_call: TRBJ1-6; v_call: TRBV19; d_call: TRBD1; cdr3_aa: ASSYRGQGASSPLH
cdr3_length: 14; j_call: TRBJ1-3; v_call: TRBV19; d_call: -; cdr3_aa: ASSPNRRGSGNTIY
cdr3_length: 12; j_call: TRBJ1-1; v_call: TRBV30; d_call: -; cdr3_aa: AWTDGYRNTEAF
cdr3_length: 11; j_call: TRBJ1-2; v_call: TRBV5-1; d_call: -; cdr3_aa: ASSFQGSYGYT
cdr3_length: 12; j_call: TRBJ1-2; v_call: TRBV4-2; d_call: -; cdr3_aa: ASSQGGGQHGYT
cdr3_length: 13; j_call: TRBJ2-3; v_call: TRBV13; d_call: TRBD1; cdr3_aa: ASSFTGGPGDTQY
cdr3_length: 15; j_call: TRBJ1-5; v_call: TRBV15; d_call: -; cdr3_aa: ATSGRDGGGFNQPQH
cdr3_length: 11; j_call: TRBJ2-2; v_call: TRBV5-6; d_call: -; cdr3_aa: ASSFQGIGELF
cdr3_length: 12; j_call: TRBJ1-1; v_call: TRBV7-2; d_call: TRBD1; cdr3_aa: ASGTGGGGTEAF
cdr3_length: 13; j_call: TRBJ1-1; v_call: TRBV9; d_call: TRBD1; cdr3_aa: ASSTSGTDTGSAF
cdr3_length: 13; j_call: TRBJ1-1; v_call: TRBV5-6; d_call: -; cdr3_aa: ASSLAAGSYTEAF
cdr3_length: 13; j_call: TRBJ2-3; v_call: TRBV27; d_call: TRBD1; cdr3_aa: ASSLGQGVTDTQY
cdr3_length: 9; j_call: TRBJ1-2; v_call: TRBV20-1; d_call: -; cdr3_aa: SASFGGGYT
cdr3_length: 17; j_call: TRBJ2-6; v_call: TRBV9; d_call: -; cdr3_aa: ASSVRGPADYSGANVLT
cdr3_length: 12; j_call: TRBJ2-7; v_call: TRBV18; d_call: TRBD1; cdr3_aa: ASSPGTGADEQY
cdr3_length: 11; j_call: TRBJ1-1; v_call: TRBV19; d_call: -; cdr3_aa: ASSTGEGTEAF
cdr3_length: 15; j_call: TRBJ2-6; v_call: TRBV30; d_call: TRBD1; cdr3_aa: AWGTGTVIVGANVLT
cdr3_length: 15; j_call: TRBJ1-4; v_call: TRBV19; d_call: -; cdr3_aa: ASSILQGLRTNEKLF
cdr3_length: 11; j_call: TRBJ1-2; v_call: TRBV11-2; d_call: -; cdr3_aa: ASSLAENYGYT
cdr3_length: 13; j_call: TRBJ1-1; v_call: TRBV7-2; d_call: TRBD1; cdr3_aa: ASSLVPRQGTEAF
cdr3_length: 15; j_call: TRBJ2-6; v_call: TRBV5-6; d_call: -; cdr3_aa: ASSFPGQNSGANVLT
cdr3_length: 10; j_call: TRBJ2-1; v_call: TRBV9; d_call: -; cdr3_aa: ASSAYLDEQF
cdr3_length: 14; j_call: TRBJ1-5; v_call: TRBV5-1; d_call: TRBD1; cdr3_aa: ASSPGTGAYNQPQH
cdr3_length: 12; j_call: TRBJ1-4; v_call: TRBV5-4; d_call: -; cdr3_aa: ASSLATTNEKLF
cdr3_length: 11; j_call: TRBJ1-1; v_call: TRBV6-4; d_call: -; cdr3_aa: ASSVMRGTEAF
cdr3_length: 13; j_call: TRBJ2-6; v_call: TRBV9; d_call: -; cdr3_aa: ASSVDSAGANVLT
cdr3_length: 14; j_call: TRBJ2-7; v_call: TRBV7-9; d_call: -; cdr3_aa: ASSPPGGRTVYEQY
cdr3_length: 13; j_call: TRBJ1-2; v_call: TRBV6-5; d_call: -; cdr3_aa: ASRGMGGQIYGYT
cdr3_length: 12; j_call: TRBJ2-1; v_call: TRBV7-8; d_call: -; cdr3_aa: ASSQGGADNEQF
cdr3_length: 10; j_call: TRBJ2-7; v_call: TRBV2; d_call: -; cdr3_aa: ASKRFSYEQY
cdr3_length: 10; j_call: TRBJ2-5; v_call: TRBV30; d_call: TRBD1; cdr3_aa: AWDRGEETQY
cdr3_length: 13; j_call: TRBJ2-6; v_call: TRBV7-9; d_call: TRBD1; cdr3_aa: ASSWTGAGANVLT
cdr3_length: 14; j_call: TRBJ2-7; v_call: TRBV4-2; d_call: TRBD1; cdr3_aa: ASSQDLGTGNSEQY
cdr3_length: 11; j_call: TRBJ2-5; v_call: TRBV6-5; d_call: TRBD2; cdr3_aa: ASSYLAGETQY